The 18 T cell receptor beta chains below come from one sample, sequenced in a study of blood T cell repertoires in COVID-19. Using immunoSEQ multiplex PCR, the repertoire was profiled, and TCRdb retains in-frame clones only, with some absent. The sample has about 130,000 clones, roughly 89% seen once. Sequencing used peripheral blood. These receptors all stem from a man aged 55 to 69 with COVID-19, enrolled during active disease.

The gene calls are TRBV10-2 and TRBJ2-7, with TRBD2 matching over 12 bases. J gave up 3 bases and V 5 bases, and 8 bases lay outside the gene matches. Germline V gene lookup returns CDR1 WSHSY and CDR2 SAAADI. This CDR3 region has 16 residues. The CDR3 DNA is TGCGCCAGCAGTCAGGCGGGACTAGCGGGTATCTACGAGCAGTACTTC. Protein sequence: CASSQAGLAGIYEQYF.

The chain employs TRBV6-5 and TRBJ1-5; D is unresolved. Looked up from germline, CDR1 is MNHEY and CDR2 is SVGAGI. This CDR3 comprises 11 residues. Trimming took 8 bases from V and 6 from J, leaving 8 bases between them. CDR3 loop: CASLGGQPQHF. The CDR3 DNA follows: TGTGCCAGCCTCGGCGGTCAGCCCCAGCATTTT.

A single count supports this clone. The J gene is TRBJ2-1, the V gene TRBV19, with D hard to call. The V end lost 3 bases, the J end lost 2 bases, and 8 bases lay between the germline ends. The V gene's germline CDR1 is LNHDA and CDR2 SQIVND (reference sequence). The CDR3 length is 14 residues. The CDR3 DNA reads TGTGCCAGTAGTATGATTAGTACCTACAATGAGCAGTTCTTC. Its translation: CASSMISTYNEQFF.

Regarding this clone: A junction boundary mismatches the germline segment, possibly from a read error. This chain joins TRBV19 and TRBJ1-3, with 8 bases fitting TRBD1. The CDR3 sequence is 11 residues long. Germline V gives CDR1 LNHDA, CDR2 SQIVND (reference sequence). The CDR3 coding sequence is TGTGCCAGTAGTACCCGGACAGGGAGGACTTTT. Amino acids: CASSTRTGRTF.

The gene calls are TRBV5-4 and TRBJ1-4; D may be TRBD1 (6 bases). CDR1 and CDR2 (germline): SGHNT, YYREEE (reference sequence). The germline V and J ends were trimmed by 3 bases and 5 bases, with 17 bases remaining between them. This CDR3 contains 16 residues. CDR3 in amino acids: CASSWGGPRQNEKLFF. The CDR3 region has the DNA TGTGCCAGCAGCTGGGGGGGCCCACGACAGAATGAAAAACTGTTTTTT.

The chain uses TRBV15 and TRBJ2-7; 10 nucleotides agree with TRBD1. This CDR3 comprises 12 residues. Trimming at V came to 8 bases and at J to 5 bases, leaving 3 bases not matched to a gene. CDR1 is LNHNV, CDR2 YYDKDF, per germline (reference sequence). CDR3 sequence (DNA): TGTGCCACCGGACAGGGGGGCAACGAGCAGTACTTC. This encodes CATGQGGNEQYF.

Here the CDR3 DNA reads TGTGCCAGCAGCCACCCCGACATTAGGACAGATACGCAGTATTTT. This sequence encodes CASSHPDIRTDTQYF. The rearrangement links TRBV13 to TRBJ2-3; D not resolved. The CDR3 covers 15 residues. The ends were cut back, 5 bases at V and 3 bases at J, with 15 bases in the middle. Germline values: CDR1 PRHDT, CDR2 FYEKMQ (reference sequence).

The chain has TRBV7-2 and TRBJ1-6; the D gene is possibly TRBD1 (5 bases). This CDR3 has 14 amino acids. Germline assignment: CDR1 SGHTA and CDR2 FQGNSA. Trimming shortened V by 3 bases and J by 5 bases, and 8 bases separated the two germline ends. CDR3 in amino acids: CASSFGTHNSPLHF. The CDR3 bases are TGTGCCAGCAGCTTTGGGACTCATAATTCACCCCTCCACTTT.

The V gene is TRBV6-6, the J gene TRBJ1-2; D possibly corresponds to TRBD1 (5 bases). Germline lookup yields CDR1 MNHNY and CDR2 SVGAGI (reference sequence). The CDR3 covers 11 residues. The CDR3 DNA sequence: TGTGTAGTAAACAGGATCGATGGCTACACCTTC. It encodes CVVNRIDGYTF.

This chain connects TRBV12-5 to TRBJ2-5; a possible D gene is TRBD1 (6 bases). The CDR3 contains 13 residues. Germline values: CDR1 LGHNT, CDR2 FRNRAP. V was pared by 1 base and J by 4 bases, with 7 bases between. CDR3 nucleotide sequence: TGTGCTAGTGGTTTGGACAGGGCAGAGACCCAGTACTTC. Translated: CASGLDRAETQYF.

The rearrangement joins TRBV7-9 to TRBJ2-7, with D possibly matching TRBD1 (6 bases). In germline, CDR1 is SEHNR, CDR2 FQNEAQ (reference sequence). This CDR3 is 13 amino acids long. Between the trimmed V and J ends, which lost 5 bases and 4 bases, there was a span of 12 bases. In DNA, the CDR3 is TGTGCCAGCAGCACCCCTGGACAGTACGAGCAGTACTTC. This gives the protein CASSTPGQYEQYF.

V is TRBV19 and J is TRBJ2-2; TRBD2 matches at 8 bases. The germline V gene has CDR1 LNHDA and CDR2 SQIVND (reference sequence). This CDR3 comprises 17 residues. With 5 bases clipped from V and 2 bases from J, the junction kept 10 bases outside the gene matches. In DNA form, the CDR3 reads TGTGCCAGTAGTTCCAACGCACTAGCGGCCAACACCGGGGAGCTGTTTTTT. Amino acid sequence: CASSSNALAANTGELFF.

Remarks on this clone: A junction boundary mismatches the germline segment, possibly from a read error. The chain combines TRBV7-2 with TRBJ1-5; 10 nucleotides agree with TRBD1. The CDR3 length is 15 residues. Germline loops: CDR1 SGHTA, CDR2 FQGNSA. CDR3 residues: CASSKDRGSSQPQHF. The CDR3 region has the DNA TGTGCCAGCAGTAAGGACAGGGGGAGCAGTCAGCCCCAGCATTTT.

The chain employs TRBV2 and TRBJ1-1; perhaps TRBD1 as D (6 bases). CDR3 length: 15 amino acids. Germline V CDR1 and CDR2: SNHLY, FYNNEI. Trimming shortened V by 2 bases and J by 9 bases, and 19 bases separated the two germline ends. CDR3 residues: CASSEKLWGQSQAFF. The CDR3, as DNA: TGTGCCAGCAGTGAAAAACTCTGGGGGCAGTCCCAAGCTTTCTTT.

The chain joins TRBV5-4 to TRBJ1-2; TRBD1 agrees at 7 bases. In germline, CDR1 is SGHNT, CDR2 YYREEE (reference sequence). With V trimmed by 2 bases and J by 4 bases, 5 bases remained unmatched. This CDR3 has 14 amino acids. The CDR3 sequence: CASSLGGSAYGYTF. The CDR3, as DNA: TGTGCCAGCAGCTTAGGGGGCTCGGCCTATGGCTACACCTTC. The variable domain in full, with the rest retrieved from reference TRBV5-4 and TRBJ1-2, is ETGVTQSPTHLIKTRGQQVTLRCSSQSGHNTVSWYQQALGQGPQFIFQYYREEENGRGNFPPRFSGLQFPNYSSELNVNALELDDSALYLCASSLGGSAYGYTFGSGTRLTVV.

This clone was recorded once. This chain connects TRBV4-1 to TRBJ2-7; 9 bases map to TRBD1. V shed 0 bases and J 5 bases; nucleotides not matched to a gene: 14. This CDR3 region has 18 residues. The germline V gene encodes CDR1 MGHRA and CDR2 YSYEKL. The CDR3 reads CASSQDSPTQGAKDEQYF. CDR3 DNA sequence: TGCGCCAGCAGCCAAGATTCCCCCACACAGGGGGCGAAGGACGAGCAGTACTTC.

This rearrangement joins TRBV6-9 to TRBJ1-5; D gene uncertain. This CDR3 is 15 amino acids long. CDR1 is MNHGY and CDR2 is SVAAGI in the germline V gene. V was clipped by 0 bases and J by 4 bases, with 10 bases between them. For the CDR3, the DNA is TGTGCCAGCAGTTATTCTTTCAGGAAGAATCAGCCCCAGCATTTT. As protein: CASSYSFRKNQPQHF.

This sequence joins TRBV7-2 and TRBJ2-7; 7 nucleotides line up with TRBD1. Trimming at V came to 5 bases and at J to 0 bases, leaving 4 bases not matched to a gene. The CDR3 length is 14 residues. CDR1 and CDR2 from the germline V gene are SGHTA and FQGNSA. In DNA, the CDR3 is TGTGCCAGCAGCAAACGGACAGGCTCCTACGAGCAGTACTTC. It translates to CASSKRTGSYEQYF.